This TCR beta chain was recovered during a study of blood T cell repertoires in COVID-19. Study background: The cDNA or gDNA used as material had been derived from T cells, B-cell-depleted T cells, or PBMCs.

The CDR3 spans 18 residues. Trimming removed 0 bases at V and 8 bases at J, with 22 bases between. The germline CDR1 and CDR2 sequences are WNHNN and SYGVQD (reference sequence). Per the original data handling: Reference gene primer amplification gave nucleated cell count estimates. The assay was immunoSEQ multiplex PCR, and TCRdb's table has in-frame clones only and misses some. V and J calls and clone size are given by that table; D and trimming were obtained from the DNA. The sample shows under 200,000 clones, approximately 82% of them seen only once. Participants were aged 18 to 89 years, lived in 20 to 25 US areas, and enrolled virtually.

The origin of this receptor is a woman between 55 and 75 years old with acute COVID-19. Sequenced: PBMCs or T cells enriched from blood (not recorded which). The V gene is TRBV10-1, the J gene TRBJ1-4; no clear D gene. DNA of the CDR3: TGCGCCAGCAGTGAGTCGACTTTCCGTGAAGGCTCTGGAGAAAAACTGTTTTTT. It translates to CASSESTFREGSGEKLFF.